Sequencing of this T cell receptor beta chain was carried out in a study of cytomegalovirus exposure and HLA in healthy donors. The CDR3 loop spans 17 amino acids. The V segment lost 5 bases and the J segment 8 bases; nucleotides outside the gene matches: 13. Germline V gene sequence: CDR1 SEHNR, CDR2 FQNEAQ (reference sequence). This clone was detected once. The antigen is not known. A multiplex PCR was run with 60 Vbeta primers and 13 Jbeta primers. Repertoires were generated with immunoSEQ multiplex PCR, while TCRdb's copy carries only in-frame clones and drops some. The sample carries over 200,000 clones, over 80% recorded once. Study conclusions and caveats: Previously analyzed data showed that most TCR beta V segments were productive at a frequency of about 87% or about 30%.

This clonotype was obtained from a woman aged 40-49 years in good health and CMV-seropositive. The chain carries TRBV7-9 and TRBJ1-6, with 9 bases lining up with TRBD1. The sequenced sample was PBMCs. DNA for the CDR3: TGTGCCAGCAGCCCCGGGGACAGGGAAATATCGGATTCACCCCTCCACTTT. Translating it yields CASSPGDREISDSPLHF.